The clone carrying this T cell receptor beta chain was picked up a small number of times. Its antigen is unknown. These data belong to a study of T cell repertoires in cytomegalovirus infection. Background on the study: CMV infection together with matching HLA type was indicated by public TCR beta signatures. Points from the study as a whole: Dominating the ex vivo response were HLA-C-restricted CMV-specific TCR beta clonotypes.

TCRdb passed the reads through MiXCR, listing each CDR3 protein once. Here the sample spans around 120,000 distinct CDR3 sequences, 20% to 30% being singletons. This sequence was found in a human donor in good health (CMV status not recorded). Some clones in this sample may be carry-over from other donors' samples. Material for sequencing was PBMCs, sequenced either directly or after in vitro stimulation (not recorded which).

The CDR3 sequence: CATSEPQGYEQYF. CDR3 nucleotide sequence: TGTGCCACCAGTGAACCGCAAGGCTACGAGCAGTACTTC. This chain connects TRBV24-1 to TRBJ2-7; D uncertain. The CDR3 runs 13 residues. Trimming removed 4 bases at V and 3 bases at J, with 9 bases between. Germline CDR1 and CDR2: KGHDR and SFDVKD.